This T cell receptor beta chain is drawn from a study of cytomegalovirus exposure and HLA in healthy donors. Study-wide context: The 95 to 150 validation repertoires used the same platform as the roughly 670 first-cohort repertoires, a later analysis reported.

Overall study results and limits: A classifier reportedly called cytomegalovirus status with high sensitivity and specificity. Cytomegalovirus association was listed for 170 or so TCR beta chains. Some public TCRs appeared in many individuals, while most sequences were rare.

Details on this clone: Its antigen is currently unknown.

Germline V gene data show CDR1 as MNHEY and CDR2 as SVGAGI. Trimming took off 1 base at V and 5 bases at J, with 12 bases between the two ends. The CDR3 has 14 amino acids. Produced via immunoSEQ multiplex PCR; TCRdb's table is partial and in-frame only. The data show approximately 100,000 clones, roughly 92% seen once. The sequenced sample was PBMCs. This chain links TRBV6-5 with TRBJ2-7; D is unresolved. The TCR originated in a woman in her 30s in good health and CMV-seropositive. CDR3 protein: CASSYLSSSDEQYF. The CDR3 DNA sequence: TGTGCCAGCAGTTACTTGTCCTCTTCTGACGAGCAGTACTTC.